The entry that follows covers one T cell receptor beta chain sequence. Its antigen remains unknown. With a J-beta primer mix and a sample-barcoded 5' primer, a second PCR ran about 7 to 12 cycles. Each CDR3 protein is one row after TCRdb ran MiXCR on the 5' RACE reads. The table has over a million distinct CDR3 sequences, less than 45% seen once. This entry belongs to a study of blood T cells in healthy people across ages. Study-wide results and caveats: Unsorted PBMCs blocked a conclusive comparison of naive and antigen-experienced cells.

After removal of 5 bases from V and 6 bases from J, the junction contained 9 bases not matched to a gene. Germline-derived CDR1 and CDR2 are SGHTA and FQGNSA. The CDR3 extends over 15 amino acids. The sequence derives from a woman under 30 in good health. This rearrangement joins TRBV7-2 to TRBJ1-1, with 10 bases identical to TRBD1. Sequencing used blood. The CDR3 region is CASSALGQGISEAFF. DNA of the CDR3: TGTGCCAGCAGCGCGTTGGGACAGGGGATTTCTGAAGCTTTCTTT. Full variable domain (missing parts from reference TRBV7-2 and TRBJ1-1): GAGVSQSPSNKVTEKGKDVELRCDPISGHTALYWYRQSLGQGLEFLIYFQGNSAPDKSGLPSDRFSAERTGGSVSTLTIQRTQQEDSAVYLCASSALGQGISEAFFGQGTRLTVV.